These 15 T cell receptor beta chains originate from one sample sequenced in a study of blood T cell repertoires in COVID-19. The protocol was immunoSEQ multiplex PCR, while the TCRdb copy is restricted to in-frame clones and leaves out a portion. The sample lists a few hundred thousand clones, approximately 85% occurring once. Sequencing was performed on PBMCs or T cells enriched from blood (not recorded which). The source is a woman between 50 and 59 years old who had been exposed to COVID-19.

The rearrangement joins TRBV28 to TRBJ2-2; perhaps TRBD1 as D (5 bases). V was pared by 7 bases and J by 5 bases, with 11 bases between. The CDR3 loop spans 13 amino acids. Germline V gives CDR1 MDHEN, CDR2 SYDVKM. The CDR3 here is CASNPGHTGELFF. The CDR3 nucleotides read TGTGCCAGCAATCCAGGGCATACCGGGGAGCTGTTTTTT.

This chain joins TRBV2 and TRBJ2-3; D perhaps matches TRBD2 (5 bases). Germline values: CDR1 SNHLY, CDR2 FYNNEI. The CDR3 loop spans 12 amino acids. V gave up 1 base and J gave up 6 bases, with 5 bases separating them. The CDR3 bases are TGTGCCAGCAGTGAAGGCGGGGATACGCAGTATTTT. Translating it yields CASSEGGDTQYF. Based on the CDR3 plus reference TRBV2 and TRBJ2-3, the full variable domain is EPEVTQTPSHQVTQMGQEVILRCVPISNHLYFYWYRQILGQKVEFLVSFYNNEISEKSEIFDDQFSVERPDGSNFTLKIRSTKLEDSAMYFCASSEGGDTQYFGPGTRLTVL.

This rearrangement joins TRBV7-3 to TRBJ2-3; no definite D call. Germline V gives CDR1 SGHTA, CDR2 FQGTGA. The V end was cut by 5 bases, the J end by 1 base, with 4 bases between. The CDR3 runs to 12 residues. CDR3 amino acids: CASSPGTDTQYF. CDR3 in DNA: TGTGCCAGCAGCCCCGGCACAGATACGCAGTATTTT.

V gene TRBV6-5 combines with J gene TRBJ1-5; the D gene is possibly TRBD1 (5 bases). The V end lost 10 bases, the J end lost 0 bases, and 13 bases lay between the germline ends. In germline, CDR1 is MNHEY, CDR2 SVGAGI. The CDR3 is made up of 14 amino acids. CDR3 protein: CATGVPGSNQPQHF. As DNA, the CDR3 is TGTGCCACGGGGGTCCCGGGTAGCAATCAGCCCCAGCATTTT.

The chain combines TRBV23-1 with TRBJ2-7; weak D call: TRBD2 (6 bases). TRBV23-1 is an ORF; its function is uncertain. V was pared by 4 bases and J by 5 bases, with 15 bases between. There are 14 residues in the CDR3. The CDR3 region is CASSPLGGLDEQYF. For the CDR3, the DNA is TGCGCCAGCAGTCCTCTGGGGGGTTTAGACGAGCAGTACTTC.

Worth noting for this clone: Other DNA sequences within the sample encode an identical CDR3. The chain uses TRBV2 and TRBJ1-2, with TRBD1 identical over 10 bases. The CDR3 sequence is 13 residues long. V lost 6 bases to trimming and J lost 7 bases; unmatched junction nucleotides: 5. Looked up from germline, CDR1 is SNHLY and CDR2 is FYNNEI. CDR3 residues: CASRDRGGGGYTF. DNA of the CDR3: TGTGCCAGCAGGGACAGGGGGGGCGGTGGCTACACCTTC.

The CDR3 region is CSVGLSYEQYF. The CDR3 DNA follows: TGCAGCGTTGGCCTATCCTACGAGCAGTACTTC. V is TRBV29-1 and J is TRBJ2-7; D remains ambiguous. The CDR3 sequence is 11 residues long. V lost 4 bases and J lost 1, with 5 bases in between. Germline CDR1 and CDR2: SQVTM and ANQGSEA.

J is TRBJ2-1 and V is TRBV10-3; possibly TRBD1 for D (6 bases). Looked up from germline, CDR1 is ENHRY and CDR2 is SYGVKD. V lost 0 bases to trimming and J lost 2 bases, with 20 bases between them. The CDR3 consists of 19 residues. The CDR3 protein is CAISESISTTGLTYNEQFF. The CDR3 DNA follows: TGTGCCATCAGTGAGTCCATATCAACTACAGGGTTAACCTACAATGAGCAGTTCTTC.

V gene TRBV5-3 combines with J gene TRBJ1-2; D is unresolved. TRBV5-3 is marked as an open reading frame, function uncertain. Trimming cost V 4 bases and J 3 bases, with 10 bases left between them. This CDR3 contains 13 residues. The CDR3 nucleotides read TGTGCCAGAAGCCCCAGGAATCACTATGGCTACACCTTC. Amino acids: CARSPRNHYGYTF.

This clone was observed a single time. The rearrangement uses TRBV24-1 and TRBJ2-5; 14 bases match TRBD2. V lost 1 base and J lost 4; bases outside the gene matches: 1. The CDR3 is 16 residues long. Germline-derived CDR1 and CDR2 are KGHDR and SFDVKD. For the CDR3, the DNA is TGTGCCACCAGTGATTTAGGACTAGCGGGGGGAGAGACCCAGTACTTC. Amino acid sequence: CATSDLGLAGGETQYF.

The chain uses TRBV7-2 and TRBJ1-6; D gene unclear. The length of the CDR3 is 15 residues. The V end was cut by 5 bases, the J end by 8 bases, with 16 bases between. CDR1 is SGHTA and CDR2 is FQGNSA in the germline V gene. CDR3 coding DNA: TGTGCCAGCAGCGTTGACCTCGGACTCGATTCACCCCTCCACTTT. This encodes CASSVDLGLDSPLHF.

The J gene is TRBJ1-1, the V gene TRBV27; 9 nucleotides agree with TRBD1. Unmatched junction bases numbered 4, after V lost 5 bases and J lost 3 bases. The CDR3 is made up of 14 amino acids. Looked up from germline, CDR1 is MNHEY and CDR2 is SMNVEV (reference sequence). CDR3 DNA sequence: TGTGCCAGCAGTGGACAGGGGTGGGACACTGAAGCTTTCTTT. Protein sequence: CASSGQGWDTEAFF.

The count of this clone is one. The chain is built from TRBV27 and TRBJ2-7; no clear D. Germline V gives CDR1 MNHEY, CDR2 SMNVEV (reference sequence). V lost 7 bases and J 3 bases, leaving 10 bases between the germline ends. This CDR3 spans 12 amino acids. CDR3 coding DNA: TGTGCCAGCACTGGCGCAGGCTACGAGCAGTACTTC. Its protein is CASTGAGYEQYF.

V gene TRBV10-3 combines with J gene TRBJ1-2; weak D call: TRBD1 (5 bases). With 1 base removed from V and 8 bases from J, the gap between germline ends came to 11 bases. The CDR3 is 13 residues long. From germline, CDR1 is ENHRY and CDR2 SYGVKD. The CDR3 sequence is CAISELGGAGYTF. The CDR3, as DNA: TGTGCCATCAGTGAGTTGGGGGGAGCCGGCTACACCTTC.

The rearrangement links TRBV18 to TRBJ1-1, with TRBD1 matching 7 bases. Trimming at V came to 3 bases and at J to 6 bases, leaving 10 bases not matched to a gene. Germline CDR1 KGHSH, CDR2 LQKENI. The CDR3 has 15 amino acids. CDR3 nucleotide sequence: TGTGCCAGCTCACCTTCCGGGACAGAGATGCCTGAAGCTTTCTTT. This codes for CASSPSGTEMPEAFF. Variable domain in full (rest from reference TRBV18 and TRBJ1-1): NAGVMQNPRHLVRRRGQEARLRCSPMKGHSHVYWYRQLPEEGLKFMVYLQKENIIDESGMPKERFSAEFPKEGPSILRIQQVVRGDSAAYFCASSPSGTEMPEAFFGQGTRLTVV.